Listed below are T cell receptor beta chains from one sample, sequenced in a study of beta chain features in type 1 diabetes. Profiling relied on immunoSEQ multiplex PCR, and the TCRdb table lists in-frame clones only, not all of them. This sample carries about 410,000 clones, 11% to 15% of them seen once, and the ten largest clones take under 0.04%. The sequenced sample was naive CD4+ T cells from blood. The origin of the receptors is a man aged 25 to 40 in good health. The CDR3 runs from the conserved cysteine through the conserved F or W. A D gene is named only where the DNA matches it firmly. The size field is filled for only some rows; it gives once, few, many or a size class.

j_call v_call d_call clone_size cdr3_aa cdr3_nt
TRBJ2-1 TRBV25-1 . . CASSGGRSEQFF TGTGCCAGCAGTGGAGGGCGAAGTGAGCAGTTCTTC
TRBJ2-5 TRBV9 TRBD1 . CASSPRDREQETQYF TGTGCCAGCAGCCCAAGGGACAGGGAACAAGAGACCCAGTACTTC
TRBJ2-4 TRBV10-3 . many CATRDSVAKNIQYF TGTGCCACCAGGGACTCCGTAGCCAAAAACATTCAGTACTTC
TRBJ1-4 TRBV29-1 . few CSVKPGLPNEKLFF TGCAGCGTTAAACCAGGGTTGCCTAATGAAAAACTGTTTTTT
TRBJ2-1 TRBV7-7 . few CASSPILGPGRNEQFF TGTGCTAGCAGCCCCATACTAGGGCCAGGGAGGAATGAGCAGTTCTTC
TRBJ1-5 TRBV29-1 TRBD1 . CSTTGGINQPQHF TGCAGTACAACAGGGGGCATTAATCAGCCCCAGCATTTT
TRBJ2-2 TRBV27 TRBD2 few CASSHPSGIVTGELFF TGTGCCAGCAGCCATCCTAGCGGGATAGTTACCGGGGAGCTGTTTTTT
TRBJ2-3 TRBV29-1 TRBD2 few CSVSGRVTDTQYF TGCAGCGTCAGCGGGAGGGTCACAGATACGCAGTATTTT
TRBJ2-3 TRBV25-1 . . CASSGFSTDTQYF TGTGCCAGCAGTGGGTTCAGCACAGATACGCAGTATTTT
TRBJ2-5 TRBV5-1 TRBD1 . CASSRTGRLETQYF TGCGCCAGCAGCAGGACAGGGAGATTAGAGACCCAGTACTTC
TRBJ1-2 TRBV20-1 . few CSVILDYGYTF TGCAGTGTCATCTTGGACTATGGCTACACCTTC
TRBJ2-3 TRBV11-2 . few CASSLTRTDTQYF TGTGCCAGCAGCCTCACCCGCACAGATACGCAGTATTTT
TRBJ2-1 TRBV5-4 . few CASSLKQGSYNEQFF TGTGCCAGCAGCTTGAAACAGGGCAGCTACAATGAGCAGTTCTTC
TRBJ1-1 TRBV10-3 . few CAISERSANTEAFF TGTGCCATCAGTGAGCGGAGCGCTAACACTGAAGCTTTCTTT
TRBJ2-3 TRBV25-1 TRBD1 . CASSAGQATDTQYF TGTGCCAGCAGTGCGGGACAGGCAACAGATACGCAGTATTTT
TRBJ2-5 TRBV14 . . CASSQGIRETQYF TGTGCCAGCAGCCAAGGGATACGGGAGACCCAGTACTTC
TRBJ2-2 TRBV30 TRBD1 . CAWALQGLMGELFF TGTGCCTGGGCCTTACAGGGGCTCATGGGGGAGCTGTTTTTT
TRBJ1-1 TRBV5-1 . few CASSSPTNSRTEAFF TGCGCCAGCAGCTCCCCGACAAATTCGCGCACTGAAGCTTTCTTT
TRBJ2-1 TRBV5-1 . few CASSFGAGGEQFF TGCGCCAGCAGCTTCGGTGCCGGGGGCGAGCAGTTCTTC
TRBJ2-3 TRBV6-6 . once CATSDGRIDTQYF TGTGCCACCTCCGACGGACGCATTGATACGCAGTATTTT
TRBJ1-5 TRBV7-8 . few CASSPRLGLDSNQPQHF TGTGCCAGCAGCCCCCGCTTGGGTCTCGATAGCAATCAGCCCCAGCATTTT
TRBJ2-4 TRBV23-1 . few CASSQINFYFIDSLAKNIQYF TGCGCCAGCAGCCAGATAAACTTCTACTTTATTGACTCTCTGGCCAAAAACATTCAGTACTTC
TRBJ1-1 TRBV18 . few CASSPVGTEAFF TGTGCCAGCTCACCCGTAGGCACTGAAGCTTTCTTT
TRBJ1-2 TRBV10-2 . few CASSDLGSHGYTF TGCGCCAGCAGTGATTTAGGCAGCCACGGCTACACCTTC
TRBJ2-5 TRBV2 . . CASTPGETQYF TGTGCCAGCACCCCTGGGGAGACCCAGTACTTC
TRBJ1-6 TRBV4-3 . few CASSNRDGYNSPLHF TGCGCCAGCAGCAACCGGGACGGTTATAATTCACCCCTCCACTTT
TRBJ2-5 TRBV10-2 . few CASRRDSALTQYF TGCGCCAGCAGAAGGGACTCCGCGTTGACCCAGTACTTC
TRBJ2-3 TRBV15 TRBD2 few CATSTSGILGNTDTQYF TGTGCCACCAGCACGAGCGGGATCCTTGGGAACACAGATACGCAGTATTTT
TRBJ2-4 TRBV28 . few CATASGGASKNIQYF TGTGCCACCGCTTCGGGGGGCGCCAGCAAAAACATTCAGTACTTC
TRBJ2-7 TRBV4-1 . . CASSQEGGLYEQYF TGCGCCAGCAGCCAAGAGGGGGGGCTCTACGAGCAGTACTTC
TRBJ1-2 TRBV5-4 . few CASSLKGVYGYTF TGTGCCAGCAGCTTGAAAGGCGTCTATGGCTACACCTTC
TRBJ2-2 TRBV7-9 . . CASSLRERELFF TGTGCCAGCAGCTTAAGGGAGCGGGAGCTGTTTTTT
TRBJ2-7 TRBV7-9 . few CAVASNVLSYEQYF TGTGCCGTTGCTAGTAATGTTCTCTCCTACGAGCAGTACTTC
TRBJ2-1 TRBV7-7 . . CASSAREGEQFF TGTGCTAGCAGCGCCCGAGAGGGTGAGCAGTTCTTC
TRBJ1-1 TRBV7-2 . . CASSFAGIKAFF TGTGCCAGCAGCTTTGCGGGGATAAAGGCTTTCTTT
TRBJ2-3 TRBV9 . few CASSVEVGVPDTQYF TGTGCCAGCAGCGTAGAGGTAGGGGTGCCAGATACGCAGTATTTT
TRBJ2-7 TRBV10-3 . . CAISESRPRGGYEQYF TGTGCCATCAGTGAGTCGAGGCCCAGGGGGGGCTACGAGCAGTACTTC
TRBJ1-4 TRBV14 . . CASSRQARDEKLFF TGTGCCAGCAGCCGACAGGCCAGGGATGAAAAACTGTTTTTT
TRBJ2-4 TRBV20-1 . few CSASSQPIQYF TGCAGTGCTAGTTCTCAGCCCATTCAGTACTTC
TRBJ2-3 TRBV7-2 . . CASSLGPTGADTQYF TGTGCCAGCAGCTTAGGGCCCACAGGAGCAGATACGCAGTATTTT
TRBJ2-1 TRBV18 TRBD2 few CASTWTSRTYNEQFF TGTGCCAGCACCTGGACTAGCCGAACCTACAATGAGCAGTTCTTC
TRBJ2-3 TRBV9 . . CASSPLGGLTDTQYF TGTGCCAGCAGCCCCCTCGGAGGTCTGACAGATACGCAGTATTTT
TRBJ2-3 TRBV29-1 TRBD1 . CSVTGDSSTDTQYF TGCAGCGTAACAGGGGATTCTAGCACAGATACGCAGTATTTT
TRBJ2-1 TRBV11-1 . . CASSPGWRDLYNEQFF TGTGCCAGCAGCCCGGGCTGGCGGGACCTATACAATGAGCAGTTCTTC
TRBJ2-3 TRBV15 . . CATSRRASASTDTQYF TGTGCCACCAGCAGAAGGGCGAGTGCTAGCACAGATACGCAGTATTTT
TRBJ2-3 TRBV18 . . CASSPRLPDTQYF TGTGCCAGCTCACCTCGCCTCCCAGATACGCAGTATTTT
TRBJ2-5 TRBV5-4 TRBD1 . CASSLSQTGESPQYF TGTGCCAGCAGCTTGTCCCAGACAGGGGAGAGTCCCCAGTACTTC
TRBJ2-5 TRBV27 . . CASSHFPWYAERQETQYF TGTGCCAGCTCCCATTTCCCATGGTATGCGGAACGACAAGAGACCCAGTACTTC
TRBJ1-2 TRBV27 . few CASRGVGYGYTF TGTGCCAGCAGAGGCGTCGGCTATGGCTACACCTTC
TRBJ1-5 TRBV30 . . CAWSDGFPQPQHF TGTGCCTGGAGTGACGGTTTCCCTCAGCCCCAGCATTTT
TRBJ1-1 TRBV7-6 . . CASSLQGRTEAFF TGTGCCAGCAGCTTGCAGGGTCGCACTGAAGCTTTCTTT
TRBJ2-3 TRBV6-4 . . CASRAGASTDTQYF TGTGCCAGCAGAGCAGGGGCTAGCACAGATACGCAGTATTTT